Described below is a single T cell receptor (beta chain) sequence and its context. This clonotype appeared a few times. Its recognized antigen is unknown. There are no base qualities to consult, and no much larger clone falls within one base. Sequenced on an Illumina HiSeq 2500. Quantitative 5'-RACE with molecular barcodes was the method used to prepare the TCR beta libraries. The paper's processing steps were these. To identify disease-linked TCR variants, a new computational method was used, one built on a probabilistic model of VDJ rearrangement. TCRdb applied fastp at Q25 and MiXCR to the public reads, then kept only in-frame beta chains. Records with the same CDR3 protein are collapsed into one entry carrying the most frequent genes and DNA. It is TCRdb's table, rather than the study itself, that gives the V and J calls and clone size. Present in this sample are under 850,000 distinct CDR3 sequences, over 15% of which were seen just once. The ten largest make up 15% to 20% of the sample.

This sample is drawn from a study of CD8 T cells in ankylosing spondylitis (dated by TCRdb to 2017 to 2019). For context, the study as a whole: The study profiled T cell receptor beta repertoires in healthy donors and ankylosing spondylitis patients to find disease-linked TCR variants. The full study cohort was made up of 25 ankylosing spondylitis patients and fewer than 120 healthy donors. Peripheral blood was sampled, and synovial fluid was also collected from ankylosing spondylitis patients.

The investigation overall reported the following: Some TCR beta motif variants had previously been reported in synovial fluid and blood of reactive arthritis patients, which suggested common disease-initiation mechanisms. The disease-linked clones were reported as significantly enriched in matched synovial fluid samples from ankylosing spondylitis patients. Blood from ankylosing spondylitis patients appeared to be characterized by a TCR beta motif made up of under ten highly homologous amino acid variants. The disease-linked clones showed a CD8+ phenotype and occurred at relatively low frequencies in peripheral blood.

V and J are truncated by 6 bases and 3 bases respectively, leaving an intervening sequence of 14 bases. CDR1 and CDR2, looked up from the germline V gene, are ENHRY and SYGVKD. Spanning cysteine to phenylalanine, the CDR3 consists of 14 amino acids. CDR3 DNA is the only sequence kept; it has 42 bases, read in frame from the first base. Material: blood, either unsorted or a sorted T cell fraction (not recorded which). This receptor was identified in a male donor with ankylosing spondylitis. The V and J segments used are TRBV10-3 and TRBJ1-2; too little of a D gene remains to name it. The CDR3 reads as follows: CAIRKDASDYGYTF. The DNA sequence is as follows: TGTGCCATCAGGAAGGACGCATCTGACTATGGCTACACCTTC.